This entry concerns a single T cell receptor (beta chain). The target antigen is unknown. Germline V gene data show CDR1 as SGHKS and CDR2 as YYEKEE (reference sequence). The V gene lost 0 bases and the J gene lost 0 bases, with 10 bases spanning the gap. The CDR3 has 16 amino acids. Profiled with immunoSEQ multiplex PCR; TCRdb holds only in-frame clones, not every one. This sample has approximately 77,000 clones, with about 85% found just once. This entry is derived from a study of OX40 agonist ivuxolimab in advanced cancers. About the study: Aged roughly 20 to 85 with a mean of approximately 57 years, they were about 83% male.

Patients were ruled out by autoimmune disease history or systemic immunosuppression. Findings and limits, study-wide: Average numbers of expanded clones were greater in CD8+ T cells than in CD4+. At 0.1 to 3.0 mg/kg and by week 6, CD4+ and CD8+ T cells in the blood had expanded clonally.

Sequences were derived from CD4+ or CD8+ T cells sorted from blood, sampled in a trial of the OX40 agonist ivuxolimab. V gene TRBV5-5 combines with J gene TRBJ1-3; D is uncertain. The clonotype originates from an adult with an advanced solid tumor such as melanoma, head and neck, liver or kidney cancer. CDR3 DNA: TGTGCCAGCAGCTTGGGCTTAAAAAACTCTGGAAACACCATATATTTT. Protein sequence: CASSLGLKNSGNTIYF. The variable domain in full, with the rest retrieved from reference TRBV5-5 and TRBJ1-3, is DAGVTQSPTHLIKTRGQQVTLRCSPISGHKSVSWYQQVLGQGPQFIFQYYEKEERGRGNFPDRFSARQFPNYSSELNVNALLLGDSALYLCASSLGLKNSGNTIYFGEGSWLTVV.